This is a list of T cell receptor beta chains from one sample in a study of post-analysis software for immune sequencing data. TCRdb re-called the PCR reads with MiXCR, one entry per CDR3 protein. The sample has roughly 400,000 distinct CDR3 sequences, 30% to 45% seen once. Sequences were obtained from blood. These receptor sequences come from a girl aged 2-10 years with multiple sclerosis. CDR3s include the opening cysteine and the closing phenylalanine or tryptophan. Each record gives: V gene, J gene, CDR3 protein.

V: TRBV29-1; J: TRBJ1-2; CDR3: CSVGLSYGYTF
V: TRBV27; J: TRBJ2-7; CDR3: CASSLTSTSYEQYF
V: TRBV5-1; J: TRBJ1-2; CDR3: CASSKDRDGYTF
V: TRBV4-1; J: TRBJ2-7; CDR3: CASSQAPHRDLAYEQYF
V: TRBV21-1; J: TRBJ2-6; CDR3: CASSKGWSRGRRGANVLTF
V: TRBV29-1; J: TRBJ2-5; CDR3: CSVTQDRYQETQYF
V: TRBV4-3; J: TRBJ2-7; CDR3: CASSQDWVAGYEQYF
V: TRBV15; J: TRBJ1-6; CDR3: CATSSQRGYSPLHF
V: TRBV10-3; J: TRBJ2-7; CDR3: CATTKGAGDWEQYF
V: TRBV11-2; J: TRBJ2-1; CDR3: CASSLAWGGQLGGNEQFF
V: TRBV27; J: TRBJ2-3; CDR3: CASQRRSSGTPGGTDTQYF
V: TRBV10-3; J: TRBJ2-3; CDR3: CAISEGRSTDTQYF
V: TRBV7-9; J: TRBJ2-7; CDR3: CASSAILYEQYF
V: TRBV12-5; J: TRBJ2-5; CDR3: CASGLAGGGETQYF
V: TRBV29-1; J: TRBJ2-4; CDR3: CSVLQPILNIQYF
V: TRBV7-2; J: TRBJ1-1; CDR3: CASRNAGGMDTEAFF
V: TRBV7-2; J: TRBJ1-5; CDR3: CASSLQGYNQPQHF
V: TRBV6-5; J: TRBJ2-2; CDR3: CASSWDNRFTGELFF
V: TRBV6-5; J: -; CDR3: CASSYPREGSTQGLQTQYF
V: TRBV28; J: TRBJ2-7; CDR3: CASSLGSGRGTYNEQYF
V: TRBV12-3/TRBV12-4; J: TRBJ2-1; CDR3: CASSPMDEQFF
V: TRBV29-1; J: TRBJ1-1; CDR3: CSVVRQGTPVNTEAFF
V: TRBV5-1; J: TRBJ2-1; CDR3: CASRAGLADYNEQFF
V: TRBV27; J: TRBJ1-4; CDR3: CASSYVASTNEKLFF
V: TRBV5-5; J: TRBJ1-2; CDR3: CASSLGTGENYGYTF
V: TRBV3-1; J: TRBJ2-3; CDR3: CASSQGFGGGQDTQYF
V: TRBV20-1; J: TRBJ2-1; CDR3: CSARLGSQGQFF
V: TRBV4-1; J: TRBJ2-3; CDR3: CASSSSGTGTPTDTQYF
V: TRBV6-5; J: TRBJ2-1; CDR3: CASSYRPTSGQYNEQFF
V: TRBV20-1; J: TRBJ1-5; CDR3: CSARGSGNSNQPQHF
V: TRBV4-2; J: TRBJ2-1; CDR3: CASSPGDSSSYNEQFF
V: TRBV20-1; J: TRBJ2-1; CDR3: CSAAGTSGRLNEQFF
V: TRBV7-9; J: TRBJ2-1; CDR3: CAGGPGLDNEQFF
V: TRBV27; J: TRBJ2-5; CDR3: CASSLRPASGGRKETQYF
V: TRBV20-1; J: TRBJ2-3; CDR3: CSAVTSDGSDTQYF
V: TRBV6-2/TRBV6-3; J: TRBJ1-5; CDR3: CASRPNSNQPQHF
V: TRBV29-1; J: TRBJ2-7; CDR3: CSVVLAGSSYEQYF
V: TRBV11-1; J: TRBJ2-1; CDR3: CASSPGLAGGRDNEQFF
V: TRBV20-1; J: TRBJ1-2; CDR3: CSARLRHRTYGYTF
V: TRBV20-1; J: TRBJ2-7; CDR3: CSARDTKREVYEQYF